A selection of T cell receptor beta chains follows, all from one sample in a study of OX40 agonist ivuxolimab in advanced cancers. Here immunoSEQ multiplex PCR was the method, and the copy in TCRdb shows in-frame clones only, minus some. The sample has 60,000 to 85,000 clones, approximately 87% seen once. The sequencing here drew on CD4+ or CD8+ T cells sorted from blood, taken in a trial of the OX40 agonist ivuxolimab. The receptors were sampled from an adult with an advanced solid tumor such as melanoma, head and neck, liver or kidney cancer. Both conserved end residues are trimmed from each CDR3. The D gene is left open where the match is weak. The size field is filled for only some rows; it gives once, few, many or a size class.

.	TRBV28	TRBJ1-6	.	ASRTGSTTYNSPLH
.	TRBV7-2	TRBJ1-6	TRBD1	ASSLWGQGPLH
.	TRBV7-9	TRBJ2-4	.	ASSLTGLGNIQY
.	TRBV7-2	TRBJ2-7	.	ASSPYSYEQY
.	TRBV30	TRBJ2-5	.	AWSGRGRQETQY
.	TRBV19	TRBJ2-7	.	ASSPRDGILREQY
.	TRBV5-6	TRBJ2-5	.	ASSPGPGPETQY
.	TRBV7-3	TRBJ1-1	.	ASSFSEHAEAF
.	TRBV6-6	TRBJ1-3	.	ASRRAQGSGNTIY
few	TRBV28	TRBJ2-3	.	ASSRRRWTEGEDTDTQY
.	TRBV11-3	TRBJ1-2	.	ASSLDFTSTGSANYGYT
.	TRBV30	TRBJ2-5	TRBD1	AWTGQGAETQY
.	TRBV4-3	TRBJ1-2	TRBD1	ASSARTGVLYGYT
.	TRBV27	TRBJ2-3	TRBD2	ASSTRTSGGSTDTQY
.	TRBV5-6	TRBJ1-1	.	ASSLERRRMNTEAF
.	TRBV28	TRBJ2-7	TRBD1	ASSWTGGVYEQY
.	TRBV7-1	TRBJ2-7	.	ASSQTTEQY
.	TRBV30	TRBJ1-4	.	AWRDGFNEKLF
few	TRBV30	TRBJ2-5	.	AWSSPYQETQY
.	TRBV7-9	TRBJ2-1	TRBD1	ASSLRTGGRSSYNEQF
.	TRBV7-9	TRBJ2-1	TRBD2	ASSLPAGLAGEGEQF
.	TRBV2	TRBJ1-1	.	ASSEVGRAF
.	TRBV5-4	TRBJ1-1	.	ASSLRTDRTEAF
few	TRBV5-1	TRBJ1-2	.	ASSEYPGTNYGYT
.	TRBV19	TRBJ2-3	.	ASQRGGYTDTQY
.	TRBV30	TRBJ1-3	.	AWSVLGGGNTIY